This TCR beta chain was documented in a study of T cell clones after liver transplantation. Whole-study context: A pre-transplant mixed lymphocyte reaction with TCRbeta sequencing defined graft-donor-reactive clones followed in post-transplant blood.

Points on this clone: Its antigen is unidentified.

The data were produced by immunoSEQ multiplex PCR, yet TCRdb's version contains in-frame clones alone and is incomplete. Of roughly 57,000 clones in the sample, roughly two thirds were seen once. Study-level findings and limits: Rather than being deleted, graft donor-reactive T cells may have moved into the graft. The donor-reactive repertoire was only partly measurable in two subjects, lacking donor cells.

The CDR3 has 13 residues. In germline, CDR1 is WNHNN, CDR2 SYGVQD (reference sequence). Trimming cost V 3 bases and J 0 bases, with 5 bases left between them. V gene TRBV10-1 combines with J gene TRBJ1-1; D not resolved. The TCR comes from a human donor who received a liver transplant. Sequenced material: CD4+ T cells from blood, taken before liver transplant. The CDR3 DNA is TGCGCCAGCAGTGAACAGTTGAACACTGAAGCTTTCTTT. Translation gives CASSEQLNTEAFF.